The sample holds many counts of the clone carrying this T cell receptor (beta chain). Amplification of TCR beta CDR3 regions used RNA transcripts. HTBI primers were used in a first-round RT-PCR, which preceded a second-round multiplex PCR. TCRdb reprocessed the multiplex PCR reads with MiXCR, giving one entry per CDR3 protein. There are fewer than 400,000 distinct CDR3 sequences in the sample; roughly 18% occur only once, and around 1.5% lies in the top ten. The data are from a study of Graves' ophthalmopathy and Graves' hyperthyroidism. V was pared by 7 bases and J by 2 bases, with 5 bases between. Germline V gene lookup returns CDR1 MNHNS and CDR2 SASEGT. The CDR3 covers 11 residues.

The sequence came from a woman in her late teens or twenties with Graves' ophthalmopathy. Source material: peripheral blood. The chain is built from TRBV6-1 and TRBJ1-1; D gene unclear. This CDR3 is CASTPNTEAFF. The CDR3, as DNA: TGTGCCAGCACCCCAAACACTGAAGCTTTCTTT.